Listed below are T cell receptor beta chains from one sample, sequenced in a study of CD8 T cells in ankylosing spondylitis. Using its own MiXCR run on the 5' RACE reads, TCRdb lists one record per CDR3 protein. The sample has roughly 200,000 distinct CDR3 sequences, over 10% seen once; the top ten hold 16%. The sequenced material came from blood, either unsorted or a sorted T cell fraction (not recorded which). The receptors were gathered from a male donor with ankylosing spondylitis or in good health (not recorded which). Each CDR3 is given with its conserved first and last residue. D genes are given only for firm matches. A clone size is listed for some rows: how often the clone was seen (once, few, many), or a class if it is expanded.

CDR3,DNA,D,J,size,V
CASSYPSGLGTGELFF,TGTGCCAGCAGTTATCCTAGCGGCTTGGGAACCGGGGAGCTGTTTTTT,TRBD2,TRBJ2-2,few,TRBV27
CSALAGANVLTF,TGCAGCGCCTTGGCTGGGGCCAACGTCCTGACTTTC,.,TRBJ2-6,few,TRBV29-1
CASSLHQPTDTQYF,TGTGCCAGCAGTCTACATCAACCTACAGATACGCAGTATTTT,.,TRBJ2-3,few,TRBV12-3/TRBV12-4
CASSEFYRDTEAFF,TGTGCCAGCAGCGAATTTTACAGGGACACTGAAGCTTTCTTT,.,TRBJ1-1,few,TRBV9
CASSNPPNEKLFF,TGTGCCAGCAGCAACCCCCCTAATGAAAAACTGTTTTTT,.,TRBJ1-4,.,TRBV7-9
CASSYGTSKGDTQYF,TGTGCCAGCAGCTATGGGACATCCAAGGGAGATACGCAGTATTTT,.,TRBJ2-3,few,TRBV7-9
CASSEIGSPGNQPQHF,TGCGCCAGCAGCGAGATCGGGTCTCCCGGCAATCAGCCCCAGCATTTT,.,TRBJ1-5,few,TRBV4-1
CASSRTGTLYEQYF,TGTGCCAGCAGCCGCACCGGGACACTATACGAGCAGTACTTC,.,TRBJ2-7,.,TRBV7-9
CSASGTGATLPSYEQYF,TGCAGTGCGTCCGGGACAGGGGCTACACTACCCTCCTACGAGCAGTACTTC,TRBD1,TRBJ2-7,few,TRBV20-1
CASSLGLAAPNEQYF,TGTGCCAGCAGCCTAGGGCTCGCGGCCCCGAACGAGCAGTACTTC,.,TRBJ2-7,.,TRBV16
CASSWTGTVHYEQYF,TGCGCCAGCAGCTGGACCGGGACAGTACACTACGAGCAGTACTTC,TRBD1,TRBJ2-7,.,TRBV5-1
CASSLAGQVFTEAFF,TGTGCCAGCAGCTTAGCCGGACAGGTATTTACTGAAGCTTTCTTT,TRBD1,TRBJ1-1,few,TRBV7-8